A single sample gave rise to the 21 T cell receptor beta chains below, sequenced in a study of PD-L1 blockade in urothelial cancer. Documented time point: pretreatment peripheral blood. Sequencing was performed with immunoSEQ multiplex PCR; in TCRdb, only in-frame clones are kept and a portion is missing. The table has around 66,000 clones, about 81% seen once; the top ten hold 1.6%. Sequenced material: PBMCs, taken around atezolizumab (anti-PD-L1) treatment. These receptors all come from a man between 65 and 79 years old with urothelial cancer.

The V gene is TRBV6-6, the J gene TRBJ1-2; 7 bases align to TRBD1. Per germline, CDR1 MNHNY and CDR2 SVGAGI (reference sequence). V shed 2 bases and J 8 bases; nucleotides not matched to a gene: 8. The CDR3 sequence is 14 residues long. The CDR3 sequence: CASSYNDRARGYTF. CDR3 DNA sequence: TGTGCCAGCAGTTACAACGACAGGGCTAGGGGCTACACCTTC.

This clone was detected once. The genes are TRBV19 and TRBJ1-2, with unresolved D. CDR3 length: 15 amino acids. Germline loops: CDR1 LNHDA, CDR2 SQIVND (reference sequence). The V end was cut by 0 bases, the J end by 5 bases, with 13 bases between. CDR3 in DNA: TGTGCCAGTAGTATAGATGTTAGAGCGTCTTATGGCTACACCTTC. Its translation: CASSIDVRASYGYTF. Full variable domain (rest looked up from reference TRBV19 and TRBJ1-2): DGGITQSPKYLFRKEGQNVTLSCEQNLNHDAMYWYRQDPGQGLRLIYYSQIVNDFQKGDIAEGYSVSREKKESFPLTVTSAQKNPTAFYLCASSIDVRASYGYTFGSGTRLTVV.

The chain recombines TRBV19 with TRBJ1-5, with TRBD1 matching over 8 bases. This CDR3 spans 16 amino acids. The junction had 5 bases not matched to a gene; V was cut back by 0 bases and J by 4 bases. From germline, CDR1 is LNHDA and CDR2 SQIVND (reference sequence). Here the CDR3 DNA reads TGTGCCAGTAGTATAGAGAGGGGACAGGTGAATCAGCCCCAGCATTTT. Translation gives CASSIERGQVNQPQHF.

The chain carries TRBV18 and TRBJ1-1; 8 bases agree with TRBD1. CDR1 KGHSH and CDR2 LQKENI come from the germline V gene. The CDR3 is 15 amino acids. The ends lost 6 bases at V and 3 bases at J; junction bases unmatched: 9. CDR3 DNA sequence: TGTGCCAGCTCTCCTGGACAGGGCCTTGACACTGAAGCTTTCTTT. Protein: CASSPGQGLDTEAFF.

The rearrangement uses TRBV2 and TRBJ2-1; weak D call: TRBD2 (5 bases). Germline CDR1 is SNHLY and CDR2 is FYNNEI. This CDR3 region has 14 residues. The ends were cut back, 2 bases at V and 7 bases at J, with 12 bases in the middle. The CDR3 sequence: CASSEWTPGNEQFF. The CDR3 bases are TGTGCCAGCAGTGAATGGACGCCGGGGAATGAGCAGTTCTTC.

The chain links TRBV28 to TRBJ2-3, with 9 bases that match TRBD1. Unmatched junction bases numbered 13, after V lost 6 bases and J lost 3 bases. Germline values: CDR1 MDHEN, CDR2 SYDVKM. CDR3 length equals 17 residues. CDR3: CASRERDREDRTDTQYF. The CDR3 DNA reads as TGTGCCAGCAGGGAGCGGGACAGGGAAGATCGGACAGATACGCAGTATTTT.

The rearrangement links TRBV28 to TRBJ2-5; 9 nucleotides match TRBD1. Per the germline V gene, CDR1 is MDHEN and CDR2 is SYDVKM. The ends lost 3 bases at V and 2 bases at J; junction bases unmatched: 7. The CDR3 is 16 residues long. CDR3 loop: CASSFHTGGLQETQYF. CDR3 DNA sequence: TGTGCCAGCAGTTTTCACACAGGGGGCTTACAAGAGACCCAGTACTTC.

V gene TRBV4-3 combines with J gene TRBJ2-1, with 9 positions matching TRBD2. In germline, CDR1 is LGHNA, CDR2 YSLEER. Trimming removed 0 bases from V and 6 bases from J; junction bases left unmatched: 9. The CDR3 extends over 17 amino acids. The CDR3, as DNA: TGCGCCAGCAGCCAAGAGCCCCCCGCAGCGGGAGGCAATGAGCAGTTCTTC. It yields the protein CASSQEPPAAGGNEQFF.

V gene TRBV29-1 combines with J gene TRBJ2-1, with D possibly being TRBD2 (7 bases). The germline CDR1 and CDR2 sequences are SQVTM and ANQGSEA. The V end lost 8 bases, the J end lost 2 bases, and 22 bases lay between the germline ends. The CDR3 contains 16 residues. CDR3 sequence (DNA): TGCAGCTCCGAAGTCCGGCGGGGGCCCGCCTACAATGAGCAGTTCTTC. This sequence encodes CSSEVRRGPAYNEQFF.

The chain recombines TRBV5-6 with TRBJ2-7; TRBD1 matches at 7 bases. V lost 4 bases and J lost 2; bases outside the gene matches: 6. Germline CDR1 SGHDT, CDR2 YYEEEE. CDR3 length: 14 residues. This chain's CDR3 is CASSLLQGTYEQYF. The CDR3 coding sequence is TGTGCCAGCAGCCTACTACAGGGGACCTACGAGCAGTACTTC.

In its sample, this clone was seen once. The chain couples TRBV7-9 to TRBJ2-1, with a weak D call TRBD1 (6 bases). Germline V CDR1 and CDR2: SEHNR, FQNEAQ (reference sequence). The CDR3 extends over 15 amino acids. V lost 7 bases to trimming and J lost 0 bases, with 13 bases between them. The CDR3 spells CASTLDSFSYNEQFF. CDR3 coding DNA: TGTGCCAGCACCTTGGACAGTTTCTCCTACAATGAGCAGTTCTTC.

V gene TRBV27 combines with J gene TRBJ2-2; 7 bases match TRBD2. V shed 5 bases, J shed 1 base, and the junction held 10 bases outside the gene matches. From germline, CDR1 is MNHEY and CDR2 SMNVEV (reference sequence). This CDR3 is 17 amino acids long. The CDR3 DNA reads TGTGCCAGCAGTAACGAAGTGCGGGAGAGGAACACCGGGGAGCTGTTTTTT. Translating it yields CASSNEVRERNTGELFF.

The CDR3 nucleotides read TGTGCCAGCAGTGTTAGGGGGCTCAACAATCAGCCCCAGCATTTT. Residues: CASSVRGLNNQPQHF. V usage is TRBV2 and J usage is TRBJ1-5, with 7 bases identical to TRBD1. Trimming cost V 4 bases and J 3 bases; bases outside gene matches: 6. The CDR3 is 15 amino acids. Germline CDR1 is SNHLY and CDR2 is FYNNEI.

Concerning this clone: This sample also contains other DNA sequences that code for the same CDR3. The chain links TRBV7-3 to TRBJ2-1; 10 bases align to TRBD2. V lost 8 bases to trimming and J lost 0 bases; unmatched junction nucleotides: 4. Germline CDR1 reads SGHTA; CDR2 reads FQGTGA. This CDR3 region has 15 residues. Here the CDR3 DNA reads TGTGCCAGCTCACCTAGCGGGAGCTCCTACAATGAGCAGTTCTTC. This translates into CASSPSGSSYNEQFF.

V and J are TRBV5-1 and TRBJ2-3, with TRBD2 identical over 8 bases. CDR3 length equals 14 residues. J lost 3 bases, V lost 7 bases, and 7 bases had no gene match. Germline V gives CDR1 SGHRS, CDR2 YFSETQ. CDR3 sequence reads: CASGNGLATDTQYF. DNA of the CDR3: TGCGCCAGCGGCAACGGACTAGCTACAGATACGCAGTATTTT.

This chain joins TRBV23-1 and TRBJ2-7, with 10 bases aligning to TRBD2. TRBV23-1 is an ORF, and what it does is uncertain. CDR3 length: 18 residues. The trim removed 0 bases at V and 5 bases at J, leaving 13 bases unmatched. The CDR3 coding sequence is TGCGCCAGCAGTCAATCATTCCGGAGGTTAGCGGGAGGCAACGAGCAGTACTTC. Amino acid sequence: CASSQSFRRLAGGNEQYF.

The chain recombines TRBV11-2 with TRBJ2-1; 12 bases are a match to TRBD2. The V and J ends lost 5 bases and 9 bases, in that order; junction bases with no gene match: 8. This CDR3 spans 15 amino acids. Per germline, CDR1 SGHAT and CDR2 FQNNGV. This CDR3 reads CASSRTSGVGGEQFF. For the CDR3, the DNA is TGTGCCAGCAGCCGGACTAGCGGGGTGGGTGGTGAGCAGTTCTTC.

The chain has TRBV19 and TRBJ1-1, with 7 bases that match TRBD1. V lost 3 bases and J lost 4; bases outside the gene matches: 5. This CDR3 region has 14 residues. The germline CDR1 and CDR2 sequences are LNHDA and SQIVND (reference sequence). The CDR3 region is CASSIATGSTEAFF. The CDR3 DNA reads as TGTGCCAGTAGTATCGCGACAGGGAGCACTGAAGCTTTCTTT.

The chain uses TRBV7-6 and TRBJ2-3, with D possibly matching TRBD2 (5 bases). Germline V lookup: CDR1 SGHVS, CDR2 FNYEAQ. The CDR3 consists of 16 residues. Trimming left V 4 bases short and J 0 bases short, with 14 bases between. The CDR3 loop reads CASSSIVRASTDTQYF. The CDR3 DNA sequence: TGTGCCAGCAGCTCAATTGTGAGGGCCAGCACAGATACGCAGTATTTT.

The chain couples TRBV5-1 to TRBJ2-1; 14 bases are a match to TRBD2. This CDR3 has 15 residues. V lost 4 bases, J lost 8 bases, and 5 bases stayed unmatched. Germline CDR1 reads SGHRS; CDR2 reads YFSETQ. The CDR3 region is CASSRGLAGEDEQFF. CDR3 coding DNA: TGCGCCAGCAGCCGGGGACTAGCGGGAGAGGATGAGCAGTTCTTC.

This chain links TRBV28 with TRBJ2-5; D is perhaps TRBD1 (5 bases). Germline lookup yields CDR1 MDHEN and CDR2 SYDVKM. This CDR3 has 15 residues. Trimming took off 5 bases at V and 2 bases at J, with 15 bases between the two ends. The CDR3 reads CASSLQGESQETQYF. The DNA for the CDR3 is TGTGCCAGCAGTCTGCAAGGGGAATCGCAAGAGACCCAGTACTTC.